This T cell receptor (beta chain) was identified in a study of a mutant IDH1 vaccine in newly diagnosed glioma. Findings and caveats of the study: Altogether, about 95% of patients exhibited vaccine-induced immune responses.

The time point denotes: week 47, end of study. Each dose delivered 300 ug of mutant IDH1 20-mer peptide subcutaneously with imiquimod. In weeks 1, 3, 5, 7, 11, 15, 19 and 23, patients were immunized, eight times in all. This clone was found a few times. No antigen is known for it. Assay used: immunoSEQ multiplex PCR; TCRdb lists only in-frame clones, some missing. The sample has roughly 86,000 clones; approximately 80% are singletons. Germline V gene lookup returns CDR1 MNHEY and CDR2 SMNVEV (reference sequence). J lost 10 bases, V lost 5 bases, and 11 bases had no gene match. The CDR3 is 13 residues long.

The sample here was PBMCs, taken from a glioma patient whose treatment included an IDH1 peptide vaccine. This sequence was found in a man in his forties with glioma. The rearrangement joins TRBV27 to TRBJ2-7, with TRBD1 matching 7 bases. This CDR3 is CASSVRDRGIQYF. As DNA, the CDR3 is TGTGCCAGCAGTGTCCGGGACAGAGGAATTCAGTACTTC.